This TCR beta chain was identified during a study of cytomegalovirus exposure and HLA in healthy donors. Findings and limits, study-wide: For most TCR sequences rarity was the rule, although some public TCRs occurred in many donors. Among TCR beta chains, those listed as cytomegalovirus-associated numbered some 170.

Concerning this clone: Its specificity is not known.

The length of the CDR3 is 16 residues. From germline, CDR1 is MNHEY and CDR2 SVGAGI. V shed 2 bases and J 5 bases; nucleotides not matched to a gene: 8. Only in-frame clones appear in the TCRdb table, and some are missing; sequencing was by immunoSEQ multiplex PCR. The sample has about 160,000 clones; roughly 96% are singletons. The receptor was derived from a woman aged 18-29 years in good health and CMV-seronegative. Specimen: PBMCs. V gene TRBV6-5 combines with J gene TRBJ2-1; 8 bases are a match to TRBD2. The CDR3 loop reads CASSYIGGANDNEQFF. The CDR3 region has the DNA TGTGCCAGCAGTTACATCGGGGGGGCCAATGACAATGAGCAGTTCTTC.